This entry features one T cell receptor beta chain sequence. Its antigen is currently unknown. Blood sampling was done at baseline, cycle 4 day 1, and cycle 7 day 1. The data originate from a study of OX40 agonist ivuxolimab in advanced cancers. Study at large: Three partial responders included one hepatocellular carcinoma patient and two cutaneous melanoma patients. Notes on the study in general: At 0.1 to 3.0 mg/kg, CD4+ and CD8+ blood T cells expanded clonally by week 6. Expansion of clones was among the lowest in partial responders at 0.1-3.0 mg/kg.

Clones were read by immunoSEQ multiplex PCR, and TCRdb kept only the in-frame ones, dropping some. The repertoire holds tens of thousands of clones, about three quarters seen once, with about 5% in the top ten. Germline CDR1 and CDR2: SEHNR and FQNEAQ (reference sequence). V lost 1 base and J 2 bases, leaving 12 bases between the germline ends. The CDR3 sequence is 15 residues long. The starting material was CD4+ or CD8+ T cells sorted from blood, obtained in a trial of the OX40 agonist ivuxolimab. The clonotype comes from an adult with an advanced solid tumor such as melanoma, head and neck, liver or kidney cancer. The genes are TRBV7-9 and TRBJ2-7, with D tentatively TRBD1 or TRBD2 (5 bases each). CDR3: CASSLEWDRAYEQYF. CDR3 DNA: TGTGCCAGCAGCTTAGAATGGGACCGAGCCTACGAGCAGTACTTC.